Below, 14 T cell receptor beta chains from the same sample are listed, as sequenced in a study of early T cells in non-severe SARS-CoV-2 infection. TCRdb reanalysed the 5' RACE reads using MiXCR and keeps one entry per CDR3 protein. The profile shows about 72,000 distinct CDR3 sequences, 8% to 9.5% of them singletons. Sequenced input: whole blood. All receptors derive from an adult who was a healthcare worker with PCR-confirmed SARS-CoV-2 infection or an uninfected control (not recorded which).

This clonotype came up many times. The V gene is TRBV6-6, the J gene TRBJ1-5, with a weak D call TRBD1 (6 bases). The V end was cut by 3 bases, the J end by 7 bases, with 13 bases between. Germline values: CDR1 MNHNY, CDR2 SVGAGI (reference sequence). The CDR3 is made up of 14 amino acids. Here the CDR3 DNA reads TGTGCCAGCAGTTATTTAGGGCAGGGGCAGCCCCAGCATTTT. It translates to CASSYLGQGQPQHF.

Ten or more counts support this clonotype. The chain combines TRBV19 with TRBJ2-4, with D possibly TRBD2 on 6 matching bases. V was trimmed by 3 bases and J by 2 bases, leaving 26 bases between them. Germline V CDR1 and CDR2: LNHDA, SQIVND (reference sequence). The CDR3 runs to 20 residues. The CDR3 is CASSMPNPGLGVETKNIQYF. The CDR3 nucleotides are TGTGCCAGTAGTATGCCAAACCCGGGACTGGGAGTAGAAACCAAAAACATTCAGTACTTC.

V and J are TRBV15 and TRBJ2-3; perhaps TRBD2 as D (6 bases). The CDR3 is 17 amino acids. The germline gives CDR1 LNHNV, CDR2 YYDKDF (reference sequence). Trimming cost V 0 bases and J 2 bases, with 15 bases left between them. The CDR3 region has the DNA TGTGCCACCAGCAGAGATGTGGGGGGACGGGTCACAGATACGCAGTATTTT. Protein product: CATSRDVGGRVTDTQYF.

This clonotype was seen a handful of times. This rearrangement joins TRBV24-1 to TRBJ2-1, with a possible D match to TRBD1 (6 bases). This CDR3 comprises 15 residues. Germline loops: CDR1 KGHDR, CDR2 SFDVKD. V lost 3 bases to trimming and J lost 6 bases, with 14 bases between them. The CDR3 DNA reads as TGTGCCACCAGTGATCCATCAGGGGCGTCCAATGAGCAGTTCTTC. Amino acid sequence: CATSDPSGASNEQFF.

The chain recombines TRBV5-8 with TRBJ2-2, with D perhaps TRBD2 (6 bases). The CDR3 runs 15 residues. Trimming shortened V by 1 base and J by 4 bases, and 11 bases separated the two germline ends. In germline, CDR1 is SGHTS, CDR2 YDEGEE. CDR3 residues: CASSLTRGITGELFF. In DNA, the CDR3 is TGTGCCAGCAGCTTGACTCGCGGGATCACCGGGGAGCTGTTTTTT.

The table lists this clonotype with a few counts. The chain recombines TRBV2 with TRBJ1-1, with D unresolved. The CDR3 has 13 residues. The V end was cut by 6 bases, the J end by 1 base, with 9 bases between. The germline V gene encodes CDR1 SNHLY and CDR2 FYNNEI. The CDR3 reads CASRRAENTEAFF. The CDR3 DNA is TGTGCCAGCAGGAGAGCAGAGAACACTGAAGCTTTCTTT.

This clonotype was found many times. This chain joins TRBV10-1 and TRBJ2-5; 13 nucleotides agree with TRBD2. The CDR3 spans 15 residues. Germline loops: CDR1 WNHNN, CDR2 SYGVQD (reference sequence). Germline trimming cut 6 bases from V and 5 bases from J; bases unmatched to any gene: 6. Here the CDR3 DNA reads TGCGCCAGCAGCGAAGGGACTAGCGGGACCGAGACCCAGTACTTC. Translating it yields CASSEGTSGTETQYF.

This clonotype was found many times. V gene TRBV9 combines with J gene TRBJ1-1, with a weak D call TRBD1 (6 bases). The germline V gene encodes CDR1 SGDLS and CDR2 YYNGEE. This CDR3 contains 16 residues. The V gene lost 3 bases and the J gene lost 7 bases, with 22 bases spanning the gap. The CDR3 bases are TGTGCCAGCAGCGGTAGAAGGACAGCCCATGGTTTTGAAGCTTTCTTT. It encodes CASSGRRTAHGFEAFF.

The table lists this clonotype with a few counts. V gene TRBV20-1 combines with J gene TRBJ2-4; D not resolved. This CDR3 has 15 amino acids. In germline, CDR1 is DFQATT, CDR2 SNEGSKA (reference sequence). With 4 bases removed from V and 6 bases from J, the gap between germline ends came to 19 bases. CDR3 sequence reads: CSANTFDLPRNIQYF. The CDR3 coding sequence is TGCAGTGCTAACACGTTCGATTTGCCGCGAAACATTCAGTACTTC.

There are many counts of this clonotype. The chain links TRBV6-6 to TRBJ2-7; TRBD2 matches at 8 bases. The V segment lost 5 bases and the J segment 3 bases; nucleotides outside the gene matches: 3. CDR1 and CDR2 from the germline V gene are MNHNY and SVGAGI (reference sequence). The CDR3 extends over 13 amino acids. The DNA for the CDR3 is TGTGCCAGCAGTAGCGGGAGCATCTACGAGCAGTACTTC. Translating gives CASSSGSIYEQYF.

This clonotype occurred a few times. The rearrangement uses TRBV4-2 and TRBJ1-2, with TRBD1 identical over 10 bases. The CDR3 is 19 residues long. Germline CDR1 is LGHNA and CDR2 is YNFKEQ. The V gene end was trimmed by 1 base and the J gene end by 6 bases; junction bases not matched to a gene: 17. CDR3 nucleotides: TGTGCCAGCAGCCAAGGCGTCGAAGAGTTCCTGACAGGGGGCGATGGCTACACCTTC. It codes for CASSQGVEEFLTGGDGYTF.

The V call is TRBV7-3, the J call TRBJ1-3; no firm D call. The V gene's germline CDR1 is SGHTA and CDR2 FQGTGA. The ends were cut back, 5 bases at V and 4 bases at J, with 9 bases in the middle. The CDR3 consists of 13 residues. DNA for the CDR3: TGTGCCAGCAGCCCTGGGCTCGGAAACACCATATATTTT. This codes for CASSPGLGNTIYF.

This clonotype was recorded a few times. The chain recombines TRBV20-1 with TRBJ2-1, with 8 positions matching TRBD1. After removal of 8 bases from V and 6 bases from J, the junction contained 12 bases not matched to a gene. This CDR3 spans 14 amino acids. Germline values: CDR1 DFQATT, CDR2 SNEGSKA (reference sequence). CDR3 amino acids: CSTPGQDFPNEQFF. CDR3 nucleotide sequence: TGCAGTACTCCGGGACAGGATTTTCCCAATGAGCAGTTCTTC.

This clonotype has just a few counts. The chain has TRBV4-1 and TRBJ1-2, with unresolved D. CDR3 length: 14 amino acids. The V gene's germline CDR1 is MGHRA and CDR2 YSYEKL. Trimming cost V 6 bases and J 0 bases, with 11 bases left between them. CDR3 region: CASSFGGTNYGYTF. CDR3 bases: TGCGCCAGCAGTTTCGGCGGAACTAACTATGGCTACACCTTC.